This TCR beta chain stems from a study of prognosis after radiotherapy for stage I lung cancer. Whole-study context: The authors enrolled stage I non-small cell lung cancer patients between 2018 and January 2019.

This CDR3 has 14 amino acids. CDR1 and CDR2 from the germline V gene are SEHNR and FQNEAQ (reference sequence). Study-wide points: Clone counts measured for unique TCRs fell after stereotactic body radiation therapy, median approximately 10,000 versus 7,000. Metastatic and non-metastatic patients reportedly diverged in TRBV and TRBJ gene usage.

In the case of this clonotype: Its antigen is undetermined. The junction departs from germline at one end; a sequencing error may be responsible.

TCR beta CDR3 was amplified from genomic DNA by two-round multiplex PCR. Round-one PCR had primers specific to each TRBV and TRBJ gene. It was universal primers that the second PCR round used. MiXCR was run by TCRdb on the multiplex PCR reads, yielding one entry per CDR3 protein. The sample shows over 13,000 distinct CDR3 sequences, just under 30% of them seen only once. This specimen consisted of PBMCs, obtained before or after stereotactic body radiation therapy (not recorded which). The TCR sequence derives from a donor over 45 with non-small cell lung cancer. The chain joins TRBV7-9 to TRBJ1-6; D is ambiguous. CDR3 sequence: CASSLDGMGSHLHF. CDR3 nucleotides: TGTGCCAGCAGCTTAGATGGTATGGGATCACACCTCCATTTT.